A selection of T cell receptor beta chains follows, all from one sample in a study of T cell responses to AZD1222 COVID-19 vaccine. Libraries were prepared by immunoSEQ multiplex PCR; TCRdb keeps only in-frame clonotypes and omits some of them. Among some 190,000 clones listed, roughly 94% were seen once. The sequences come from peripheral blood, collected 28 days after the second dose of the MenACWY control vaccine. These receptors all come from an adult who received the MenACWY meningococcal vaccine as a control. The CDR3 runs from the conserved cysteine through the conserved F or W. Fields, in order: clone size, J gene, D gene, V gene, CDR3 protein, CDR3 DNA. The D gene is left open where the match is weak. For some rows the clone size is stated as once, few or many, or as a class when expanded; others skip it.

>NA|TRBJ2-2|NA|TRBV7-2
CASSLGSGTGELFF
TGTGCCAGCAGCTTAGGTAGTGGTACCGGGGAGCTGTTTTTT
>NA|TRBJ1-1|NA|TRBV29-1
CSAGNRNTEAFF
TGCAGTGCCGGTAACCGGAACACTGAAGCTTTCTTT
>once|TRBJ2-2|NA|TRBV13
CASSALTGNTGELFF
TGTGCCAGCAGCGCCCTCACAGGGAACACCGGGGAGCTGTTTTTT
>NA|TRBJ1-1|NA|TRBV7-2
CASSPQGSNTEAFF
TGTGCCAGCAGCCCACAGGGATCGAACACTGAAGCTTTCTTT
>NA|TRBJ1-5|TRBD1|TRBV7-8
CASSTPGAGGHQPQHF
TGTGCCAGCAGCACCCCAGGGGCAGGGGGCCATCAGCCCCAGCATTTT
>NA|TRBJ1-1|NA|TRBV5-5
CASSLVGEAFF
TGTGCCAGCAGCTTGGTTGGGGAAGCTTTCTTT
>NA|TRBJ2-7|NA|TRBV6-5
CAVSQGLDYEQYF
TGTGCTGTATCCCAGGGATTGGACTACGAGCAGTACTTC
>NA|TRBJ1-5|NA|TRBV7-2
CASSFIGQGNQPQHF
TGTGCCAGCAGCTTTATAGGGCAGGGGAACCAGCCCCAGCATTTT
>NA|TRBJ2-3|NA|TRBV9
CASSVVGTDTQYF
TGTGCCAGCAGCGTAGTAGGAACAGATACGCAGTATTTT
>NA|TRBJ1-1|NA|TRBV5-1
CASSVGTEAFF
TGCGCCAGCAGCGTGGGGACTGAAGCTTTCTTT
>NA|TRBJ2-1|NA|TRBV28
CASGGTGTYNEQFF
TGTGCCAGCGGGGGGACGGGAACCTACAATGAGCAGTTCTTC
>NA|TRBJ2-7|NA|TRBV12-3/TRBV12-4
CASSLGVDEQYF
TGTGCCAGCAGTTTAGGCGTCGACGAGCAGTACTTC
>NA|TRBJ1-2|NA|TRBV19
CASSPEYSNYGYTF
TGTGCCAGTAGTCCCGAGTACAGTAACTATGGCTACACCTTC
>NA|TRBJ2-2|NA|TRBV9
CASSVGSGNTGELFF
TGTGCCAGCAGCGTAGGAAGCGGGAACACCGGGGAGCTGTTTTTT
>NA|TRBJ2-1|TRBD2|TRBV5-4
CASSLDGGRLYNEQFF
TGTGCCAGCAGCTTGGATGGCGGGAGGCTCTACAATGAGCAGTTCTTC
>NA|TRBJ1-5|NA|TRBV18
CASSRGRSNQPQHF
TGTGCCAGCTCACGGGGTAGGAGCAATCAGCCCCAGCATTTT
>once|TRBJ2-2|TRBD2|TRBV27
CASSFLAGGNTGELFF
TGTGCCAGCAGTTTCTTGGCGGGAGGGAACACCGGGGAGCTGTTTTTT
>NA|TRBJ2-1|NA|TRBV6-2/TRBV6-3
CASSISVNEQFF
TGTGCCAGTAGTATAAGTGTTAATGAGCAGTTCTTC
>few|TRBJ2-4|TRBD2|TRBV19
CASDPGLASGNIQYF
TGTGCCAGCGACCCGGGACTAGCGTCGGGAAACATTCAGTACTTC
>NA|TRBJ1-2|NA|TRBV28
CASRGNGYTF
TGTGCCAGCAGGGGAAATGGCTACACCTTC
>NA|TRBJ2-7|NA|TRBV9
CASSSWGNSEQYF
TGTGCCAGCAGCTCTTGGGGGAACTCCGAGCAGTACTTC
>NA|TRBJ2-2|TRBD2|TRBV7-9
CASSLVSSGRVAGELFF
TGTGCCAGCAGCTTAGTTTCTAGCGGGAGAGTCGCCGGGGAGCTGTTTTTT
>NA|TRBJ2-6|NA|TRBV30
CAWSGGALSGANVLTF
TGTGCCTGGAGTGGGGGGGCGTTATCTGGGGCCAACGTCCTGACTTTC
>NA|TRBJ2-2|NA|TRBV11-2
CASSPGAAGELFF
TGTGCCAGCAGCCCGGGGGCAGCCGGGGAGCTGTTTTTT
>NA|TRBJ1-4|NA|TRBV6-5
CASRGDEKLFF
TGTGCCAGCAGGGGGGATGAAAAACTGTTTTTT
>once|TRBJ2-7|NA|TRBV2
CASKEGSYEQYF
TGTGCCAGCAAAGAGGGGTCCTACGAGCAGTACTTC
>NA|TRBJ1-6|TRBD1|TRBV5-8
CASSLEQGKGTLHF
TGTGCCAGCAGCTTGGAACAGGGGAAGGGCACCCTCCACTTT
>once|TRBJ2-7|NA|TRBV7-3
CASSLGAGYEQYF
TGTGCCAGCAGCTTAGGCGCCGGATACGAGCAGTACTTC
>NA|TRBJ1-6|TRBD1|TRBV5-4
CASSRGQGDGNSPLHF
TGTGCCAGCAGCCGGGGACAGGGGGACGGGAATTCACCCCTCCACTTT
>NA|TRBJ2-5|NA|TRBV5-1
CASSRNQETQYF
TGCGCCAGCAGCCGAAATCAAGAGACCCAGTACTTC
>NA|TRBJ2-7|TRBD1|TRBV7-9
CASSLRDSGEQYF
TGTGCCAGCAGCTTGAGGGACAGTGGGGAGCAGTACTTC
>NA|TRBJ2-2|NA|TRBV24-1
CATSLGRTPLLAGELFF
TGTGCCACCAGCCTCGGACGGACCCCGCTATTGGCCGGGGAGCTGTTTTTT
>NA|TRBJ2-7|TRBD2|TRBV19
CASSLRGLAGNEQYF
TGTGCCAGTAGTCTTAGGGGACTAGCGGGAAACGAGCAGTACTTC
>NA|TRBJ2-2|NA|TRBV25-1
CASSDWLAIANTGELFF
TGTGCCAGCAGTGATTGGCTAGCGATTGCGAACACCGGGGAGCTGTTTTTT
>NA|TRBJ1-5|NA|TRBV3-1/TRBV3-2
CASSWGGDQPQHF
TGTGCCAGCAGTTGGGGCGGGGATCAGCCCCAGCATTTT
>NA|TRBJ1-2|NA|TRBV12-3/TRBV12-4
CASSEGRGYTF
TGTGCCAGCAGTGAAGGGCGAGGCTACACCTTC
>NA|TRBJ2-1|NA|TRBV29-1
CSATPVLGWSSYNEQFF
TGCAGCGCAACGCCAGTCTTGGGGTGGAGCTCCTACAATGAGCAGTTCTTC
>NA|TRBJ1-6|NA|TRBV30
CAWSVNRVNNSPLHF
TGTGCCTGGAGTGTAAACAGGGTTAATAATTCACCCCTCCACTTT
>once|TRBJ1-2|NA|TRBV28
CASRPYREFAGYTF
TGTGCCAGCAGGCCATACAGGGAATTCGCTGGCTACACCTTC
>NA|TRBJ1-1|NA|TRBV11-1
CASSLKVAGFTFF
TGTGCCAGCAGCTTAAAGGTTGCAGGGTTTACTTTCTTT
>few|TRBJ2-5|NA|TRBV7-2
CASSLKSLTIDETQYF
TGTGCCAGCAGCTTAAAGTCTTTGACAATTGACGAGACCCAGTACTTC
>NA|TRBJ1-5|NA|TRBV12-3/TRBV12-4
CASSFLFLGAQHF
TGTGCCAGCAGTTTTCTCTTTTTAGGAGCCCAGCATTTT
>NA|TRBJ1-5|TRBD1|TRBV6-2/TRBV6-3
CASSDTTGGNQPQHF
TGTGCCAGCAGTGACACGACAGGGGGGAATCAGCCCCAGCATTTT
>few|TRBJ1-5|NA|TRBV7-9
CASSLRGSNQPQHF
TGTGCCAGCAGCTTAAGGGGTTCGAATCAGCCCCAGCATTTT
>NA|TRBJ1-2|TRBD1|TRBV11-3
CASSLHPQGNYGYTF
TGTGCCAGCAGCCTCCACCCACAGGGGAACTATGGCTACACCTTC
>NA|TRBJ1-2|NA|TRBV6-2/TRBV6-3
CASSYSGDYYGYTF
TGTGCCAGCAGTTACTCTGGGGACTACTATGGCTACACCTTC
>NA|TRBJ2-3|NA|TRBV28
CASSGGQMLYF
TGTGCCAGCAGTGGAGGACAAATGCTGTATTTT
>NA|TRBJ2-6|TRBD1|TRBV3-1/TRBV3-2
CASSQDRLLRTGGSYGANVLTF
TGTGCCAGCAGCCAAGATCGGCTTCTGCGTACAGGGGGAAGTTATGGGGCCAACGTCCTGACTTTC
>few|TRBJ2-2|NA|TRBV5-5
CASSLEGGTNTGELFF
TGTGCCAGCAGCTTGGAGGGGGGGACTAACACCGGGGAGCTGTTTTTT
>NA|TRBJ2-2|TRBD2|TRBV7-9
CASSLVPSGRANTGELFF
TGTGCCAGCAGCTTAGTCCCCAGCGGGAGGGCGAACACCGGGGAGCTGTTTTTT
>NA|TRBJ1-2|TRBD1|TRBV28
CASSLGGQGWYGYTF
TGTGCCAGCAGTTTGGGAGGACAGGGCTGGTATGGCTACACCTTC
>NA|TRBJ2-7|NA|TRBV6-6
CASSYSQRGYEQYF
TGTGCCAGCAGTTACTCCCAAAGGGGGTACGAGCAGTACTTC
>NA|TRBJ1-6|NA|TRBV13
CASSQSGGESYNSPLHF
TGTGCCAGCAGCCAAAGCGGCGGGGAATCCTATAATTCACCCCTCCACTTT
>NA|TRBJ2-1|TRBD1|TRBV6-5
CASSRGTGRSNEQFF
TGTGCCAGCAGCCGTGGGACAGGGAGGAGCAATGAGCAGTTCTTC